This note documents a single TCR beta chain sequence. It was autoimmune disease history or systemic immunosuppression that excluded patients. The CDR3 extends over 16 amino acids. Germline assignment: CDR1 SGHAT and CDR2 FQNNGV. Germline trimming cut 4 bases from V and 2 bases from J; bases unmatched to any gene: 10. The sample comes from a study of OX40 agonist ivuxolimab in advanced cancers. Looking at the study overall: Ivuxolimab, an antibody acting as an agonist of OX40 (CD134), was used to treat patients. Of mixed ages from roughly 23 to 85 and averaging approximately 60 years, the group was 65% to 85% male.

Clones were read by immunoSEQ multiplex PCR, and TCRdb kept only the in-frame ones, dropping some. This table has over 95,000 clones, more than 85% appearing once. This chain links TRBV11-2 with TRBJ2-5; 7 bases are a match to TRBD2. The specimen comprised CD4+ or CD8+ T cells sorted from blood, sampled in a trial of the OX40 agonist ivuxolimab. The clonotype originates from an adult with an advanced solid tumor such as melanoma, head and neck, liver or kidney cancer. The CDR3 sequence is CASSYHLAEGQETQYF. CDR3 bases: TGTGCCAGCAGCTACCACCTAGCGGAGGGACAAGAGACCCAGTACTTC. Variable domain in full (rest from reference TRBV11-2 and TRBJ2-5): EAGVAQSPRYKIIEKRQSVAFWCNPISGHATLYWYQQILGQGPKLLIQFQNNGVVDDSQLPKDRFSAERLKGVDSTLKIQPAKLEDSAVYLCASSYHLAEGQETQYFGPGTRLLVL.